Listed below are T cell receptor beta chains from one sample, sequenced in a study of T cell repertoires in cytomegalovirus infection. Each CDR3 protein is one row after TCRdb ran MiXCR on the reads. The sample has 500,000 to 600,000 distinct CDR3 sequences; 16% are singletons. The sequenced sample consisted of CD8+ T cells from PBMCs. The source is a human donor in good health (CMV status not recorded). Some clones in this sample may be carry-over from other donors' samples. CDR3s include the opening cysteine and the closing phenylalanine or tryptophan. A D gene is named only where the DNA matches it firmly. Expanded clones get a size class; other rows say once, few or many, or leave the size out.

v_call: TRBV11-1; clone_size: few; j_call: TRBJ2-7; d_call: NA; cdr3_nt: TGTGCCAGCAGCTTATTTGTCGGGATTGTAATCGAGCAGTACTTC; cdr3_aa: CASSLFVGIVIEQYF
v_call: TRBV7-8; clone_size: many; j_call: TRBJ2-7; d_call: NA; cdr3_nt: TGTGCCAGCAGCTTAGAAAGGGGCGCCTCCTACGAGCAGTACTTC; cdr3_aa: CASSLERGASYEQYF
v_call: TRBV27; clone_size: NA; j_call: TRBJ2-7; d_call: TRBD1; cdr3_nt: TGTGCCAGCAGTCCGACAGGGAATGTCGTTCACGAGCAGTACTTC; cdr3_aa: CASSPTGNVVHEQYF
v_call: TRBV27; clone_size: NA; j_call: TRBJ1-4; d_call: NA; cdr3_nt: TGTGCCAGCGCCAAAGGGGGGGGTACTAATGAAAAACTGTTTTTT; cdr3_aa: CASAKGGGTNEKLFF
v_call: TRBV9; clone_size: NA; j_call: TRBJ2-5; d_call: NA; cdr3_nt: TGTGCCAGCAGCGTAAGATTGAAAGAGACCCAGTACTTC; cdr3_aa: CASSVRLKETQYF
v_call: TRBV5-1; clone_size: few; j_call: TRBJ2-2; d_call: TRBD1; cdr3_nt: TGCGCCAGCTCGGAAAGGGACAGCGAAACCGCCGGGGAGCTGTTTTTT; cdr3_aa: CASSERDSETAGELFF
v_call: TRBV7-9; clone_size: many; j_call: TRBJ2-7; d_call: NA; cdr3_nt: TGTGCCAGCGGCGATAGCGACGAGCAGTACTTC; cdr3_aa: CASGDSDEQYF
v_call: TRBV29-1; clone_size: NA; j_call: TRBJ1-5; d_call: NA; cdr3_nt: TGCAGCGTTGAAGTAGGAGTCGGTCAGCCCCAGCATTTT; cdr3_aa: CSVEVGVGQPQHF
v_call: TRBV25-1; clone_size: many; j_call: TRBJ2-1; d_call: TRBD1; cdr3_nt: TGTGCCAGCAGTACAGGGGGAATTGAGCAGTTCTTC; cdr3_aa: CASSTGGIEQFF
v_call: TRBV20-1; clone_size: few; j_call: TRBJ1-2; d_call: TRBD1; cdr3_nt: TGCAGTGCTAGAGATCACGGACAGGGTCGCGGCTACACCTTC; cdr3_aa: CSARDHGQGRGYTF
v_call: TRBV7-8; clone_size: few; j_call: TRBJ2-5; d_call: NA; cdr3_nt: TGTGCCAGCAGCTTTATACAGGGAACCAATGTGGAGACCCAGTACTTC; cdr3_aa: CASSFIQGTNVETQYF
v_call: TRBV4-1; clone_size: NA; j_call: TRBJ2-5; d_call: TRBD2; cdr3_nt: TGCGCCAGCAGCCAAGAAGCGGGGGGCCTTGCCAGACCCCAAGAGACCCAGTACTTC; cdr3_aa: CASSQEAGGLARPQETQYF
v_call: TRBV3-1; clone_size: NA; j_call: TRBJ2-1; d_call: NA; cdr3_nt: TGTGCCAGCAGCCAAGGACGGGGGCGATCCTACAATGAGCAGTTCTTC; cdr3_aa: CASSQGRGRSYNEQFF
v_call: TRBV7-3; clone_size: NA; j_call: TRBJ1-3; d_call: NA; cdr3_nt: TGTGCCAGCAGCTTCCTTCAGGGGACTGGAAACACCATATATTTT; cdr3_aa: CASSFLQGTGNTIYF
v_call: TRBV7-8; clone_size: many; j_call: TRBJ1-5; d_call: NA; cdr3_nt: TGTGCCAGCAGCTTAGCAGGAACTCAGCCCCAGCATTTT; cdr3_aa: CASSLAGTQPQHF
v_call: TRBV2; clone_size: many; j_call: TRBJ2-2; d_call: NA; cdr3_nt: TGTGCCAGCCTAAACCTTGACTCCACCGGGGAGCTGTTTTTT; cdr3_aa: CASLNLDSTGELFF
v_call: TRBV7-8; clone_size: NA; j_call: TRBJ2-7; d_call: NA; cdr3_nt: TGTGCCAGCAGCTTATTTGAGGGAAGGGCCGAGCAGTACTTC; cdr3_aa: CASSLFEGRAEQYF